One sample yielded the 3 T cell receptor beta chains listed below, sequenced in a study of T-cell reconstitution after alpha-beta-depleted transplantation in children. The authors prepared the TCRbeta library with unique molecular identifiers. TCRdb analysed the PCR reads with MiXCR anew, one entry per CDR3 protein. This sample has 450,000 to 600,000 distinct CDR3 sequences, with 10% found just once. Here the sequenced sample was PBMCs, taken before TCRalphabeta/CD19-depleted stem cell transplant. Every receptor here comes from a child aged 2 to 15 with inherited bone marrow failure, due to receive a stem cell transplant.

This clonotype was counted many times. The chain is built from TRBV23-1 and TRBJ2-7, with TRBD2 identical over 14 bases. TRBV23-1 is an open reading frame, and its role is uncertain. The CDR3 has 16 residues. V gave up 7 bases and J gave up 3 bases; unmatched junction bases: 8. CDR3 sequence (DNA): TGCGCCAGCACCGCGACTAGCGGGAGGGCCTTCTACGAGCAGTACTTC. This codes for CASTATSGRAFYEQYF.

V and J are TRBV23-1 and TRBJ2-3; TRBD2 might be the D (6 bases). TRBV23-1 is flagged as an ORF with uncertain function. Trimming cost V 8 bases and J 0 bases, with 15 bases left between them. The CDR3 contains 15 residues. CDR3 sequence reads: CASRPGGTSTDTQYF. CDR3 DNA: TGCGCCAGCCGACCCGGCGGGACTAGCACAGATACGCAGTATTTT.

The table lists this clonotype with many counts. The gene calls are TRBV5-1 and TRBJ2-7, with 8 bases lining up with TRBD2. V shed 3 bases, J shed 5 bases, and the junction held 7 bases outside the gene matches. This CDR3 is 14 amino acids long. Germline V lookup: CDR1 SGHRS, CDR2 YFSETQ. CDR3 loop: CASSSSGSVHEQYF. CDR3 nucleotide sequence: TGCGCCAGCAGCTCCAGCGGGAGTGTCCACGAGCAGTACTTC. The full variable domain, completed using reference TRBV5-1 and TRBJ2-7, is KAGVTQTPRYLIKTRGQQVTLSCSPISGHRSVSWYQQTPGQGLQFLFEYFSETQRNKGNFPGRFSGRQFSNSRSEMNVSTLELGDSALYLCASSSSGSVHEQYFGPGTRLTVT.